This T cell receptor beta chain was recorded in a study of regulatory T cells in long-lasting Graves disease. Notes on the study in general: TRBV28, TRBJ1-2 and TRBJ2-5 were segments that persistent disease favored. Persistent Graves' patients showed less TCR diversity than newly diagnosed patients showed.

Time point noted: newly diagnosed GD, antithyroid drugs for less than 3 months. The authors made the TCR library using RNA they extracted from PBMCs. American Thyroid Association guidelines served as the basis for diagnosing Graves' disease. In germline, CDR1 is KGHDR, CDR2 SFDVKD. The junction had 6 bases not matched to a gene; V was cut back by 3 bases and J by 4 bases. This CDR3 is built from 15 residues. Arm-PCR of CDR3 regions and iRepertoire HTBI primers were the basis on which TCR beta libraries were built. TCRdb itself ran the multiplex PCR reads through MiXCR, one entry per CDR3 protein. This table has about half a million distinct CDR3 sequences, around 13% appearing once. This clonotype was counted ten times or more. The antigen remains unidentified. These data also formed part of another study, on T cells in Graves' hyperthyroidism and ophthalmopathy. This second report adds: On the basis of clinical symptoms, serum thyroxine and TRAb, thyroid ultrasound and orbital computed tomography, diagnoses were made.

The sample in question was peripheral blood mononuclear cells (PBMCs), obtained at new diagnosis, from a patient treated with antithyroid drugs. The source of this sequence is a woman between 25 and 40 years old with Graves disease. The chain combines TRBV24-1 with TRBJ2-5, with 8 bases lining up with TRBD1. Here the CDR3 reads CATSDPAGTGETQYF. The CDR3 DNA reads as TGTGCCACCAGTGATCCAGCCGGGACAGGAGAGACCCAGTACTTC.